This note documents a single T cell receptor (beta chain) sequence. Using immunoSEQ multiplex PCR, the repertoire was profiled, and TCRdb retains in-frame clones only, with some absent. Found here are 95,000 to 150,000 clones, 85% to 90% of them singletons; the top ten hold roughly 7%. Looked up from germline, CDR1 is SGHDT and CDR2 is YYEEEE. This CDR3 spans 17 amino acids. The V end was cut by 1 base, the J end by 6 bases, with 20 bases between. The sample comes from a study of radiotherapy plus CTLA-4 blockade in lung cancer. The material sequenced was peripheral blood, taken from a patient treated with radiotherapy plus ipilimumab. The sequence derives from a human donor with non-small cell lung cancer that progressed on radiotherapy plus ipilimumab. The rearrangement joins TRBV5-6 to TRBJ1-5; possible D gene TRBD1, 5 bases. Here the CDR3 reads CASSLSRGTRWGQPQHF. DNA of the CDR3: TGTGCCAGCAGCTTGAGTAGGGGAACGAGGTGGGGTCAGCCCCAGCATTTT.